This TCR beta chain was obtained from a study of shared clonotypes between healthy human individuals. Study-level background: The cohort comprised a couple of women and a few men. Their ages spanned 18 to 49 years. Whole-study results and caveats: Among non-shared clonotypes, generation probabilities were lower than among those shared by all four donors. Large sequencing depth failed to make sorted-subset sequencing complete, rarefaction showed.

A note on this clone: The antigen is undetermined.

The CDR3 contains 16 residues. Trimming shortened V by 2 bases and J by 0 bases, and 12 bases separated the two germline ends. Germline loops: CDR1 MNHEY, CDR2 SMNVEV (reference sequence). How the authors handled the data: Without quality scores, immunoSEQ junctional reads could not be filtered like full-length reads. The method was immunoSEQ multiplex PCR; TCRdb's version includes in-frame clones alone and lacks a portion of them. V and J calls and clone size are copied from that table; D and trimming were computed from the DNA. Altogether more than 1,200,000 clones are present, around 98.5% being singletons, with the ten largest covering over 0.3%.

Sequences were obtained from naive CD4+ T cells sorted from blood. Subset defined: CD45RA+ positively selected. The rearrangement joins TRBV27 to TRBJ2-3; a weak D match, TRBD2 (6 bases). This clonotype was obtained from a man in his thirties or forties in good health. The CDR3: CASSLPGTSSTDTQYF. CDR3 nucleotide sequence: TGTGCCAGCAGTTTACCCGGGACTTCCAGCACAGATACGCAGTATTTT.